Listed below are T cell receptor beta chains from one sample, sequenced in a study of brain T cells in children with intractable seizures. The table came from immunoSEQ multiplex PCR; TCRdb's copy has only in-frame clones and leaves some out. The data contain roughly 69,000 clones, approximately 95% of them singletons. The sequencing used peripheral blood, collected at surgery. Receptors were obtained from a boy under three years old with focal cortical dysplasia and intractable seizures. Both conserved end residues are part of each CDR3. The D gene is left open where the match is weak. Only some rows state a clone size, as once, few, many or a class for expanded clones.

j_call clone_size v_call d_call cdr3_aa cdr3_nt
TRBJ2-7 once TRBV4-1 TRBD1 CASSQGVVQGAPYEQYF TGCGCCAGCAGCCAAGGGGTCGTTCAGGGGGCCCCCTACGAGCAGTACTTC
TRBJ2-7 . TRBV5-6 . CASSLMLEQYF TGTGCCAGCAGCCTTATGTTGGAGCAGTACTTC
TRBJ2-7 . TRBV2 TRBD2 CASSGTSESSAYYEQYF TGTGCCAGCAGTGGGACTAGCGAGTCCTCTGCTTACTACGAGCAGTACTTC
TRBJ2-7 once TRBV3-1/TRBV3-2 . CASSQEGGTPAYEQYF TGTGCCAGCAGCCAAGAAGGAGGGACCCCCGCCTACGAGCAGTACTTC
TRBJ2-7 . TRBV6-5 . CASRDWDRSYEQYF TGTGCCAGCAGAGACTGGGACCGATCCTACGAGCAGTACTTC
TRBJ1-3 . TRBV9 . CASSVGRATGNTIYF TGTGCCAGCAGCGTAGGGCGAGCTACTGGAAACACCATATATTTT
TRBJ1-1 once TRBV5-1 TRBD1 CASSSAYRGGTEAFF TGCGCCAGCAGCTCGGCTTACAGGGGAGGTACTGAAGCTTTCTTT
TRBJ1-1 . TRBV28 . CASSLGGLNTEAFF TGTGCCAGCAGTTTAGGCGGGTTGAACACTGAAGCTTTCTTT
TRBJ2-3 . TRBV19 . CASRGTASTDTQYF TGTGCCAGTAGAGGGACGGCTAGCACAGATACGCAGTATTTT
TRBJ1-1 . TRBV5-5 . CASSFGENTEAFF TGTGCCAGCAGCTTTGGGGAGAACACTGAAGCTTTCTTT
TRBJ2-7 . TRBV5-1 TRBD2 CASSPRLAGGSYEQYF TGCGCCAGCAGCCCACGACTAGCGGGGGGATCCTACGAGCAGTACTTC
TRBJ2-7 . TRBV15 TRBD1 CATSDDRVLEQYF TGTGCCACCAGCGACGACAGGGTGCTCGAGCAGTACTTC
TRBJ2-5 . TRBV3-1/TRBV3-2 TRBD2 CASSRLAGGLGETQYF TGTGCCAGCAGCAGACTAGCGGGGGGGCTCGGGGAGACCCAGTACTTC
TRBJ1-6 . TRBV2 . CASSETGYSPLHF TGTGCCAGCAGTGAGACAGGCTACTCACCCCTCCACTTT